These 25 T cell receptor beta chains came from one sample sequenced in a study of blood T cells in healthy people across ages. The authors ran a second PCR of 7 to 11 cycles using a sample-barcoded 5' primer and a J-beta primer mix. TCRdb analysed the 5' RACE reads with MiXCR anew, one entry per CDR3 protein. In the table there are hundreds of thousands of distinct CDR3 sequences, nearly 60% of which are singletons. Sequenced material: blood. These receptors originate from a man aged 25 to 45 in good health.

The chain carries TRBV7-2 and TRBJ2-4; 7 positions agree with TRBD1. Judging by the DNA end, TRBJ2-7 fits better; the J call may be wrong. The CDR3 is 15 residues long. Germline CDR1 reads SGHTA; CDR2 reads FQGNSA. The CDR3 loop is CASSSRTGERNEQYF. Written as DNA, the CDR3 is TGTGCCAGCAGCTCCCGAACAGGGGAGAGGAACGAGCAGTACTTC.

The V call is TRBV20-1, the J call TRBJ2-7, with 9 bases lining up with TRBD1. The CDR3 extends over 15 amino acids. In germline, CDR1 is DFQATT, CDR2 SNEGSKA (reference sequence). Losses at the gene ends were 1 base for V and 0 bases for J; bases not matched to a gene: 4. The CDR3, as DNA: TGCAGTGCTAGAGCCGGGACAGGGAACTCCTACGAGCAGTACTTC. Translated: CSARAGTGNSYEQYF.

A few counts support this clonotype. The rearrangement links TRBV7-2 to TRBJ1-1; D is unresolved. V lost 5 bases and J lost 4, with 11 bases in between. CDR1 and CDR2 from the germline V gene are SGHTA and FQGNSA. The CDR3 contains 13 residues. CDR3: CASSPLSSTEAFF. The CDR3 nucleotides read TGTGCCAGCAGCCCGCTTTCGAGCACTGAAGCTTTCTTT.

V usage is TRBV20-1 and J usage is TRBJ2-7; the match to TRBD2 covers 15 bases. V shed 3 bases, J shed 5 bases, and the junction held 8 bases outside the gene matches. Per the germline V gene, CDR1 is DFQATT and CDR2 is SNEGSKA (reference sequence). This CDR3 region has 16 residues. The CDR3 protein is CSASPGTSGGWHEQYF. The CDR3 DNA follows: TGCAGTGCTAGCCCAGGGACTAGCGGGGGGTGGCACGAGCAGTACTTC.

The chain has TRBV27 and TRBJ2-7; no definite D call. V shed 5 bases and J shed 3 bases, with 14 bases lying between them. This CDR3 region has 14 residues. Germline values: CDR1 MNHEY, CDR2 SMNVEV (reference sequence). CDR3: CASSPRPRGYEQYF. The CDR3 DNA is TGTGCCAGCAGTCCCCGGCCCCGAGGCTACGAGCAGTACTTC.

V gene TRBV9 combines with J gene TRBJ1-2; D call uncertain. The CDR3 covers 14 residues. The V end lost 2 bases, the J end lost 6 bases, and 14 bases lay between the germline ends. In germline, CDR1 is SGDLS, CDR2 YYNGEE. The CDR3, as DNA: TGTGCCAGCAGCGTTGATGAGGGCTGGCATGGCTACACCTTC. Its protein product is CASSVDEGWHGYTF.

The chain's CDR3 is CSARAGEGTDTQYF. CDR3 DNA sequence: TGCAGCGCCCGCGCGGGAGAAGGCACAGATACGCAGTATTTT. This chain joins TRBV29-1 and TRBJ2-3; 7 bases match TRBD2. With V trimmed by 7 bases and J by 1 base, 8 bases remained unmatched. CDR1 is SQVTM, CDR2 ANQGSEA, per germline. The CDR3 totals 14 residues.

The chain employs TRBV20-1 and TRBJ2-1; TRBD2 matches at 10 bases. The CDR3 extends over 15 amino acids. Germline V gene lookup returns CDR1 DFQATT and CDR2 SNEGSKA (reference sequence). Germline trimming cut 0 bases from V and 4 bases from J; bases unmatched to any gene: 3. In nucleotides, the CDR3 is TGCAGTGCTAGAGAGGGGACTAGCGTATACAATGAGCAGTTCTTC. Its translation: CSAREGTSVYNEQFF.

This clonotype was detected only a few times. The chain couples TRBV6-5 to TRBJ2-4; no firm D call. The germline V gene has CDR1 MNHEY and CDR2 SVGAGI. The CDR3 length is 12 residues. The germline V and J ends were trimmed by 2 bases and 13 bases, with 12 bases remaining between them. The CDR3 loop reads CASSYDMVEQYF. The CDR3 coding sequence is TGTGCCAGCAGTTACGACATGGTAGAGCAGTACTTC.

This clonotype came up many times. CDR3 sequence: CASSPRPSGSEKLFF. The CDR3 DNA sequence: TGTGCCAGCAGCCCCCGCCCGTCAGGTAGTGAAAAACTGTTTTTT. The V call is TRBV11-2, the J call TRBJ1-4; D is uncertain. The germline CDR1 and CDR2 sequences are SGHAT and FQNNGV. Trimming shortened V by 5 bases and J by 7 bases, and 17 bases separated the two germline ends. The CDR3 extends over 15 amino acids.

This clonotype was observed a few times. This chain links TRBV20-1 with TRBJ2-7, with D unresolved. The V end was cut by 0 bases, the J end by 1 base, with 10 bases between. Germline lookup yields CDR1 DFQATT and CDR2 SNEGSKA (reference sequence). The CDR3 runs to 14 residues. The CDR3 nucleotides read TGCAGTGCTAGAGAAATGACCAATTCCTACGAGCAGTACTTC. Translating it yields CSAREMTNSYEQYF.

The V gene is TRBV20-1, the J gene TRBJ1-5; possibly TRBD1 for D (6 bases). The length of the CDR3 is 12 residues. V was cut by 5 bases and J by 8 bases, with 13 bases left in between. Germline lookup yields CDR1 DFQATT and CDR2 SNEGSKA (reference sequence). CDR3 nucleotides: TGCAGTGCTGGCCAGGGGAGGAAGCCCCAGCATTTT. Translation: CSAGQGRKPQHF.

This clonotype was seen a handful of times. The J gene is TRBJ1-1, the V gene TRBV27; D is ambiguous. Germline-derived CDR1 and CDR2 are MNHEY and SMNVEV (reference sequence). The CDR3 contains 13 residues. V lost 3 bases and J lost 2, with 7 bases in between. The CDR3 loop is CASSLIVNTEAFF. In DNA form, the CDR3 reads TGTGCCAGCAGTTTGATCGTTAACACTGAAGCTTTCTTT.

This clonotype was picked up many times. The chain couples TRBV20-1 to TRBJ1-2, with TRBD1 as a possible D gene (5 bases). The germline CDR1 and CDR2 sequences are DFQATT and SNEGSKA (reference sequence). The V and J ends lost 0 bases and 7 bases respectively, with 15 bases between them. The CDR3 length is 14 residues. Here the CDR3 DNA reads TGCAGTGCTAGAGACACCGGGACCTCAGGTGGCTACACCTTC. Residues: CSARDTGTSGGYTF.

The chain carries TRBV6-2 or TRBV6-3 and TRBJ1-5; D may be TRBD1 (5 bases). The V gene lost 2 bases and the J gene lost 5 bases, with 13 bases spanning the gap. The CDR3 has 15 amino acids. Germline values: CDR1 MNHEY, CDR2 SVGEGT. CDR3 residues: CASSYPGQGDQPQHF. CDR3 coding DNA: TGTGCCAGCAGTTACCCGGGGCAGGGAGATCAGCCCCAGCATTTT.

The chain employs TRBV4-3 and TRBJ2-1, with unresolved D. This CDR3 is built from 13 residues. With 4 bases removed from V and 10 bases from J, the gap between germline ends came to 14 bases. CDR1 and CDR2 (germline): LGHNA, YSLEER. CDR3 in amino acids: CASSPRIWREQFF. The DNA for the CDR3 is TGCGCCAGCAGCCCTCGAATTTGGAGAGAGCAGTTCTTC.

This clonotype has a handful of counts. V and J are TRBV24-1 and TRBJ1-1; D remains unclear. V lost 6 bases and J lost 7, with 5 bases in between. Germline CDR1 and CDR2: KGHDR and SFDVKD. The CDR3 covers 10 residues. In DNA form, the CDR3 reads TGTGCCACCAGTCGGCGTGAAGCTTTCTTT. Encoded protein: CATSRREAFF.

This chain uses TRBV9 with TRBJ2-3; the D gene is possibly TRBD2 (6 bases). The V gene lost 3 bases and the J gene lost 4 bases, with 12 bases spanning the gap. Per the germline V gene, CDR1 is SGDLS and CDR2 is YYNGEE. This CDR3 region has 14 residues. CDR3 amino acids: CASSGMTSADTQYF. The CDR3, as DNA: TGTGCCAGCAGCGGGATGACTAGTGCAGATACGCAGTATTTT.

This chain links TRBV20-1 with TRBJ2-1; D gene uncertain. Per germline, CDR1 DFQATT and CDR2 SNEGSKA (reference sequence). The V gene lost 3 bases and the J gene lost 6 bases, with 12 bases spanning the gap. The CDR3 loop spans 13 amino acids. The CDR3 DNA is TGCAGTGCTAGGAAGGTGGTCACCAATGAGCAGTTCTTC. It codes for CSARKVVTNEQFF.

This chain uses TRBV7-2 with TRBJ2-1; D is undetermined. This CDR3 contains 16 residues. Trimming took off 0 bases at V and 2 bases at J, with 11 bases between the two ends. Germline CDR1 and CDR2: SGHTA and FQGNSA. CDR3 bases: TGTGCCAGCAGCTTAGCTTTAAGAACTACCTACAATGAGCAGTTCTTC. It is translated as CASSLALRTTYNEQFF. The entire variable domain, with the rest obtained from reference TRBV7-2 and TRBJ2-1, is as follows: GAGVSQSPSNKVTEKGKDVELRCDPISGHTALYWYRQSLGQGLEFLIYFQGNSAPDKSGLPSDRFSAERTGGSVSTLTIQRTQQEDSAVYLCASSLALRTTYNEQFFGPGTRLTVL.

The V gene is TRBV4-3, the J gene TRBJ1-2; possible D gene TRBD1, 6 bases. Germline V lookup: CDR1 LGHNA, CDR2 YSLEER. The V end was cut by 0 bases, the J end by 4 bases, with 12 bases between. The CDR3 spans 15 residues. The CDR3 sequence is CASSQDKQGLYGYTF. CDR3 coding DNA: TGCGCCAGCAGCCAAGATAAGCAGGGGCTCTATGGCTACACCTTC.

This clonotype showed up just once. CDR3 bases: TGTGCCAGCAGCCAAGCGGGACCAATCTACGAGCAGTACTTC. Protein: CASSQAGPIYEQYF. The V gene is TRBV3-1, the J gene TRBJ2-5, with D perhaps being TRBD1 or TRBD2 (5 bases each). Near its end, the DNA agrees better with TRBJ2-7, so the J call may be wrong. The CDR3 loop spans 14 amino acids. Germline V gives CDR1 LGHDT, CDR2 YNNKEL (reference sequence).

V gene TRBV6-1 combines with J gene TRBJ2-5; D gene uncertain. V lost 7 bases to trimming and J lost 2 bases, with 11 bases between them. Germline CDR1 and CDR2: MNHNS and SASEGT. The CDR3 totals 13 residues. CDR3 coding DNA: TGTGCCAGCATTCAGTTATTGCAAGAGACCCAGTACTTC. It yields the protein CASIQLLQETQYF.

The gene calls are TRBV20-1 and TRBJ1-2, with D possibly TRBD1 on 5 matching bases. The CDR3 covers 13 residues. V shed 1 base and J shed 1 base, with 7 bases lying between them. Germline values: CDR1 DFQATT, CDR2 SNEGSKA (reference sequence). CDR3 coding DNA: TGCAGTGCTAGAGTAGACAGTAACTATGGCTACACCTTC. It translates to CSARVDSNYGYTF.

This clonotype has just one count. The rearrangement joins TRBV6-4 to TRBJ2-3; D uncertain. V gave up 5 bases and J gave up 6 bases, with 15 bases separating them. CDR3 size: 14 residues. Germline V CDR1 and CDR2: MRHNA, SNTAGT. The CDR3 loop reads CASSPQTSLDTQYF. The CDR3 bases are TGTGCCAGCAGTCCCCAGACGAGTCTCGATACGCAGTATTTT.